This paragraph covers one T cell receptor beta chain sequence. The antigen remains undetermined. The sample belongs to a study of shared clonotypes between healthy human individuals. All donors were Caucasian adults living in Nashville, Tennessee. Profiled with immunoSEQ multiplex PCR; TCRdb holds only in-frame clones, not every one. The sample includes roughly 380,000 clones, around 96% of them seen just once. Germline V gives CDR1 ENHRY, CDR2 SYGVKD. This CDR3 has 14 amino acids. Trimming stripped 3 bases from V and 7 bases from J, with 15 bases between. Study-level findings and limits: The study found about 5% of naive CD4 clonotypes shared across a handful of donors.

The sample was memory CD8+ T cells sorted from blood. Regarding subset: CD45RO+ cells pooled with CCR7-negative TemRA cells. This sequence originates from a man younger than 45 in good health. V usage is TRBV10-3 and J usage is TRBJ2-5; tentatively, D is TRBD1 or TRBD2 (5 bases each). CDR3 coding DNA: TGTGCCATCAGTGAATCGGGACGAATGGGGACCCAGTACTTC. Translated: CAISESGRMGTQYF.